Presented here are 22 T cell receptor beta chains from one specimen sequenced in a study of radiotherapy plus CTLA-4 blockade in lung cancer. Using immunoSEQ multiplex PCR, the repertoire was profiled, and TCRdb retains in-frame clones only, with some absent. The sample holds over 80,000 clones, under 90% seen once. The sequences come from peripheral blood, collected from a patient treated with radiotherapy plus ipilimumab. These receptors were taken from a human donor with non-small cell lung cancer who had stable disease on radiotherapy plus ipilimumab.

Here the CDR3 reads CASSLLRGHSTDTQYF. CDR3 bases: TGTGCCAGCAGCTTATTGCGGGGACATAGCACAGATACGCAGTATTTT. V and J are TRBV5-8 and TRBJ2-3; D could derive from TRBD1 or TRBD2 (6 bases each). With 2 bases removed from V and 0 bases from J, the gap between germline ends came to 13 bases. This CDR3 contains 16 residues. Germline values: CDR1 SGHTS, CDR2 YDEGEE.

The V and J genes are TRBV30 and TRBJ1-2; no reliable D call. This CDR3 spans 16 amino acids. The V end lost 0 bases, the J end lost 0 bases, and 14 bases lay between the germline ends. From germline, CDR1 is GTSNPN and CDR2 SVGIG (reference sequence). The CDR3: CAWSVNRGRSNYGYTF. As DNA, the CDR3 is TGTGCCTGGAGTGTAAATCGAGGGCGTTCTAACTATGGCTACACCTTC. Combining the CDR3 with reference TRBV30 and TRBJ1-2 gives the whole variable domain SQTIHQWPATLVQPVGSPLSLECTVEGTSNPNLYWYRQAAGRGLQLLFYSVGIGQISSEVPQNLSASRPQDRQFILSSKKLLLSDSGFYLCAWSVNRGRSNYGYTFGSGTRLTVV.

This clone has only one observation. The chain recombines TRBV5-1 with TRBJ1-2; 8 bases are shared with TRBD1. The ends lost 0 bases at V and 3 bases at J; junction bases unmatched: 1. Germline lookup yields CDR1 SGHRS and CDR2 YFSETQ. This CDR3 is built from 14 residues. CDR3 in DNA: TGCGCCAGCAGCTTGGCAGGGGGCGACTATGGCTACACCTTC. Translating gives CASSLAGGDYGYTF. Looking up the rest from reference TRBV5-1 and TRBJ1-2 gives the full variable domain: KAGVTQTPRYLIKTRGQQVTLSCSPISGHRSVSWYQQTPGQGLQFLFEYFSETQRNKGNFPGRFSGRQFSNSRSEMNVSTLELGDSALYLCASSLAGGDYGYTFGSGTRLTVV.

This chain connects TRBV5-8 to TRBJ2-1; the match to TRBD2 covers 13 bases. The CDR3 runs to 15 residues. The V gene's germline CDR1 is SGHTS and CDR2 YDEGEE. V lost 4 bases and J lost 10; bases outside the gene matches: 8. The CDR3 nucleotides are TGTGCCAGCAGCGCCGGACTAGCGGGAGTGAGAGAGCAGTTCTTC. Its translation is CASSAGLAGVREQFF.

This clone was found once. This chain links TRBV6-1 with TRBJ1-5, with D possibly being TRBD1 (6 bases). V lost 3 bases and J lost 7, with 10 bases in between. CDR1 is MNHNS and CDR2 is SASEGT in the germline V gene. This CDR3 has 13 amino acids. The CDR3 protein is CASSEIQGQPQHF. CDR3 in DNA: TGTGCCAGCAGTGAGATTCAGGGGCAGCCCCAGCATTTT.

The rearrangement uses TRBV27 and TRBJ2-5; D gene ambiguous. Germline CDR1 reads MNHEY; CDR2 reads SMNVEV (reference sequence). V shed 0 bases and J shed 5 bases, with 13 bases lying between them. This CDR3 spans 15 amino acids. As DNA, the CDR3 is TGTGCCAGCAGTTTATCCCCACACTACGGGGAGACCCAGTACTTC. It yields the protein CASSLSPHYGETQYF.

The chain couples TRBV28 to TRBJ1-1, with D possibly being TRBD1 (6 bases). V was shortened by 7 bases and J by 0 bases, with 12 bases between the two germline ends. The CDR3 is 14 residues long. The V gene's germline CDR1 is MDHEN and CDR2 SYDVKM. The DNA for the CDR3 is TGTGCCAGCAAGGGGGGCAGCATGAACACTGAAGCTTTCTTT. The encoded protein is CASKGGSMNTEAFF.

The J gene is TRBJ1-5, the V gene TRBV30; D is possibly TRBD1 (6 bases). In germline, CDR1 is GTSNPN, CDR2 SVGIG (reference sequence). Trimming took 5 bases from V and 7 from J, leaving 15 bases between them. The CDR3 contains 13 residues. The CDR3 here is CAWGGQSGQPQHF. CDR3 in DNA: TGTGCCTGGGGTGGACAGTCAGGACAGCCCCAGCATTTT.

The rearrangement links TRBV10-3 to TRBJ2-7, with D tentatively TRBD2 (5 bases). The germline V gene encodes CDR1 ENHRY and CDR2 SYGVKD. This CDR3 spans 14 amino acids. Trimming cost V 3 bases and J 3 bases, with 12 bases left between them. For the CDR3, the DNA is TGTGCCATCAGTGATAAGGGAGCAAACTACGAGCAGTACTTC. It specifies CAISDKGANYEQYF.

The V call is TRBV30, the J call TRBJ2-7; D unclear. Germline V lookup: CDR1 GTSNPN, CDR2 SVGIG (reference sequence). V was clipped by 2 bases and J by 3 bases, with 5 bases between them. The CDR3 is made up of 11 amino acids. The CDR3 region has the DNA TGTGCCTGGAGTCCGGGCTACGAGCAGTACTTC. Translated: CAWSPGYEQYF.

The chain has TRBV10-1 and TRBJ2-1; D possibly uses TRBD1 or TRBD2 (5 bases each). Germline V gene data show CDR1 as WNHNN and CDR2 as SYGVQD (reference sequence). CDR3 length: 13 amino acids. With 3 bases removed from V and 12 bases from J, the gap between germline ends came to 15 bases. CDR3 nucleotides: TGCGCCAGCAGTGAAAATCACCCGGGGCGGCAGTTCTTC. Amino acids: CASSENHPGRQFF.

The chain combines TRBV5-6 with TRBJ2-5; 8 bases align to TRBD2. Per the germline V gene, CDR1 is SGHDT and CDR2 is YYEEEE. The CDR3 contains 16 residues. J gave up 2 bases and V 3 bases, and 9 bases lay outside the gene matches. CDR3 DNA: TGTGCCAGCAGCTACGATTTCGCGGGGGGACAAGAGACCCAGTACTTC. Its protein is CASSYDFAGGQETQYF.

DNA for the CDR3: TGCGCCAGCAGCTCCGACAGGGGATTTAATGAGCAGTTCTTC. Protein: CASSSDRGFNEQFF. This chain uses TRBV5-1 with TRBJ2-1; 8 positions match TRBD1. Unmatched junction bases numbered 6, after V lost 3 bases and J lost 7 bases. This CDR3 is 14 amino acids long. CDR1 is SGHRS and CDR2 is YFSETQ in the germline V gene.

The chain recombines TRBV7-9 with TRBJ1-3; possible D gene TRBD1, 6 bases. The germline V gene encodes CDR1 SEHNR and CDR2 FQNEAQ (reference sequence). This CDR3 spans 16 amino acids. V lost 3 bases and J 0 bases, leaving 12 bases between the germline ends. The CDR3, as DNA: TGTGCCAGCAGCTTCCATGGGGGCAGCTCTGGAAACACCATATATTTT. Translated: CASSFHGGSSGNTIYF.

This clone was seen more than once but under ten times. The rearrangement joins TRBV27 to TRBJ2-2, with D possibly being TRBD2 (5 bases). Germline CDR1 and CDR2: MNHEY and SMNVEV (reference sequence). V was shortened by 8 bases and J by 6 bases, with 10 bases between the two germline ends. The CDR3 consists of 12 residues. The CDR3 sequence: CASGRGPGELFF. DNA for the CDR3: TGTGCCAGCGGACGGGGTCCCGGGGAGCTGTTTTTT.

This rearrangement joins TRBV29-1 to TRBJ2-1; D is possibly TRBD2 (7 bases). Germline CDR1 and CDR2: SQVTM and ANQGSEA. CDR3 length: 15 amino acids. Trimming removed 7 bases from V and 3 bases from J, with 19 bases in between. Written as DNA, the CDR3 is TGCAGCGGCTCCCATGTCGGGGGGCTCTACAATGAGCAGTTCTTC. Amino acid sequence: CSGSHVGGLYNEQFF.

The gene calls are TRBV5-5 and TRBJ2-7; D uncertain. The CDR3 is 15 amino acids. Germline V gene data show CDR1 as SGHKS and CDR2 as YYEKEE (reference sequence). The V gene lost 1 base and the J gene lost 3 bases, with 14 bases spanning the gap. The CDR3 DNA is TGTGCCAGCAGCTTGCAGAGGAATTTTATCTACGAGCAGTACTTC. As protein: CASSLQRNFIYEQYF.

J is TRBJ2-1 and V is TRBV28, with 9 bases matching TRBD2. The length of the CDR3 is 16 residues. CDR1 is MDHEN, CDR2 SYDVKM, per germline. Germline trimming cut 4 bases from V and 6 bases from J; bases unmatched to any gene: 10. The CDR3 is CASSSPASGTLNEQFF. DNA for the CDR3: TGTGCCAGCAGTTCGCCGGCTAGCGGGACCCTCAATGAGCAGTTCTTC.

This rearrangement joins TRBV28 to TRBJ2-6; D perhaps matches TRBD1 (6 bases). The CDR3 loop spans 19 amino acids. Trimming took 1 base from V and 0 from J, leaving 16 bases between them. Germline CDR1 is MDHEN and CDR2 is SYDVKM. CDR3 bases: TGTGCCAGCAGTTTATCGTCGAGGGGGAGACACTCTGGGGCCAACGTCCTGACTTTC. Its protein product is CASSLSSRGRHSGANVLTF. Based on the CDR3 plus reference TRBV28 and TRBJ2-6, the full variable domain is DVKVTQSSRYLVKRTGEKVFLECVQDMDHENMFWYRQDPGLGLRLIYFSYDVKMKEKGDIPEGYSVSREKKERFSLILESASTNQTSMYLCASSLSSRGRHSGANVLTFGAGSRLTVL.

This chain links TRBV30 with TRBJ2-5; 12 bases are shared with TRBD2. The germline V gene has CDR1 GTSNPN and CDR2 SVGIG (reference sequence). This CDR3 is 14 amino acids long. V was clipped by 5 bases and J by 2 bases; unmatched bases: 3. CDR3 coding DNA: TGTGCCTGGGCCGGACTAGCGGGACAAGAGACCCAGTACTTC. Amino acid sequence: CAWAGLAGQETQYF.

V gene TRBV2 combines with J gene TRBJ1-5, with TRBD1 matching over 7 bases. The J segment lost 3 bases and the V segment lost 6 bases, leaving 5 bases of the junction unmatched. The CDR3 totals 14 residues. In germline, CDR1 is SNHLY, CDR2 FYNNEI. In DNA form, the CDR3 reads TGTGCCAGCAGCCTGGACAGGAACAATCAGCCCCAGCATTTT. Its translation is CASSLDRNNQPQHF.

A single count supports this clone. The chain is built from TRBV6-1 and TRBJ2-5; D may be TRBD1 (5 bases). This CDR3 has 15 amino acids. Trimming left V 3 bases short and J 1 base short, with 12 bases between. Per the germline V gene, CDR1 is MNHNS and CDR2 is SASEGT. CDR3 in amino acids: CASSEGPGSQETQYF. The DNA of the CDR3 is TGTGCCAGCAGTGAGGGGCCAGGGTCCCAAGAGACCCAGTACTTC.